This paragraph covers one T cell receptor (beta chain) sequence. These data belong to a study of cytomegalovirus exposure and HLA in healthy donors. Germline assignment: CDR1 MNHEY and CDR2 SVGAGI. V lost 6 bases and J lost 8; bases outside the gene matches: 8. The CDR3 contains 14 residues. The PCR ran on 60 Vbeta and 13 Jbeta primers. Method: immunoSEQ multiplex PCR; TCRdb's copy keeps in-frame clones and lacks some. This sample has around 170,000 clones, with about three quarters found just once. This clonotype originated in a man aged 18 to 30 in good health and CMV-seronegative. The sequenced material came from PBMCs. This chain connects TRBV6-5 to TRBJ2-1; TRBD2 agrees at 9 bases. DNA of the CDR3: TGTGCCAGCAGACGACTAGCGGCCTGGGATGAGCAGTTCTTC. Protein product: CASRRLAAWDEQFF.